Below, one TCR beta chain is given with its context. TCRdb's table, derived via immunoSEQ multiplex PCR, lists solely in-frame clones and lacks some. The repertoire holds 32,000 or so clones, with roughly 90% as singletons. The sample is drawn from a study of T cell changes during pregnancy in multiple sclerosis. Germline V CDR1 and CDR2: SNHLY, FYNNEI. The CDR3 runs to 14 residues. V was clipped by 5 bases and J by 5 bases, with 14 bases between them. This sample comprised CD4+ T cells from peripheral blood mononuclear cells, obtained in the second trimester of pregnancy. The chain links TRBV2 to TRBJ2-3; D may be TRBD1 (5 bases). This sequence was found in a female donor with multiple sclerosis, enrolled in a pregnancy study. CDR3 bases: TGTGCCAGCAGTCCCAGGGAACCAAAAGATACGCAGTATTTT. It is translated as CASSPREPKDTQYF.